This TCR beta chain emerged from a study of T cell changes during pregnancy in multiple sclerosis. TCRdb's table, derived via immunoSEQ multiplex PCR, lists solely in-frame clones and lacks some. There are 65,000 to 80,000 clones in the sample; about nine tenths occur only once, and around 1.5% lies in the top ten. This clone was seen once. The sequencing used peripheral blood, collected in the third trimester of pregnancy. This TCR came from a female donor with multiple sclerosis, enrolled in a pregnancy study.

The CDR3 reads CASSFTRGPRGYTF. CDR3 DNA sequence: TGTGCCAGCAGTTTCACCAGGGGGCCAAGGGGCTACACCTTC. The rearrangement uses TRBV27 and TRBJ1-2; TRBD1 matches 8 bases. This CDR3 is 14 amino acids long. The germline gives CDR1 MNHEY, CDR2 SMNVEV (reference sequence). V was clipped by 3 bases and J by 8 bases; unmatched bases: 8.